Below are 3 T cell receptor beta chains sequenced from a single sample in a study of T cell clones after liver transplantation. Here immunoSEQ multiplex PCR was the method, and the copy in TCRdb shows in-frame clones only, minus some. The table includes 8,500 to 10,000 clones, about 72% detected once. The material sequenced was CD8+ T cells from blood, taken at the roughly 15-month timepoint. The receptor set was obtained from a human patient who received a liver transplant. Some T cells may originate from the graft donor.

The rearrangement joins TRBV7-9 to TRBJ2-1; D ambiguous. The CDR3 is made up of 13 amino acids. Trimming took off 1 base at V and 8 bases at J, with 9 bases between the two ends. Per germline, CDR1 SEHNR and CDR2 FQNEAQ (reference sequence). This chain's CDR3 is CASSLGVGYEQFF. CDR3 nucleotide sequence: TGTGCCAGCAGCTTAGGAGTGGGTTATGAGCAGTTCTTC.

Concerning this clone itself: The sample contains more than one DNA sequence encoding this CDR3. This chain joins TRBV28 and TRBJ1-1; D is perhaps TRBD1 (6 bases). CDR3 length equals 16 residues. Germline assignment: CDR1 MDHEN and CDR2 SYDVKM. V lost 5 bases, J lost 0 bases, and 16 bases lay in between. The CDR3 sequence is CASSQTGRRMNTEAFF. In nucleotides, the CDR3 is TGTGCCAGCAGTCAAACAGGGAGGAGAATGAACACTGAAGCTTTCTTT. The full variable domain, completed using reference TRBV28 and TRBJ1-1, is DVKVTQSSRYLVKRTGEKVFLECVQDMDHENMFWYRQDPGLGLRLIYFSYDVKMKEKGDIPEGYSVSREKKERFSLILESASTNQTSMYLCASSQTGRRMNTEAFFGQGTRLTVV.

The chain has TRBV28 and TRBJ1-2; possibly TRBD1 for D (5 bases). Germline-derived CDR1 and CDR2 are MDHEN and SYDVKM. V dropped 7 bases and J dropped 4 bases, with 13 bases sitting between them. The CDR3 is made up of 13 amino acids. The CDR3 is CASKPTGTYGYTF. The CDR3 DNA is TGTGCCAGCAAGCCAACGGGGACCTATGGCTACACCTTC.